The present TCR beta chain was sequenced within a study of control samples from healthy donors and cancer patients. Repertoires were generated with immunoSEQ multiplex PCR, while TCRdb's copy carries only in-frame clones and drops some. Of approximately 100,000 clones in the sample, roughly four fifths are singletons; the top ten hold roughly 2%. Trimming pared 1 base from V and 4 bases from J, leaving 14 bases between. The CDR3 length is 17 residues. The germline gives CDR1 SGHVS, CDR2 FNYEAQ. The receptor's source is a man aged 60-69 years in good health. The chain employs TRBV7-6 and TRBJ1-6; D not certain. The source material was blood. The CDR3 reads CASSLEKRVGYNSPLHF. CDR3 DNA sequence: TGTGCCAGCAGCTTAGAGAAAAGGGTTGGGTATAATTCACCCCTCCACTTT.